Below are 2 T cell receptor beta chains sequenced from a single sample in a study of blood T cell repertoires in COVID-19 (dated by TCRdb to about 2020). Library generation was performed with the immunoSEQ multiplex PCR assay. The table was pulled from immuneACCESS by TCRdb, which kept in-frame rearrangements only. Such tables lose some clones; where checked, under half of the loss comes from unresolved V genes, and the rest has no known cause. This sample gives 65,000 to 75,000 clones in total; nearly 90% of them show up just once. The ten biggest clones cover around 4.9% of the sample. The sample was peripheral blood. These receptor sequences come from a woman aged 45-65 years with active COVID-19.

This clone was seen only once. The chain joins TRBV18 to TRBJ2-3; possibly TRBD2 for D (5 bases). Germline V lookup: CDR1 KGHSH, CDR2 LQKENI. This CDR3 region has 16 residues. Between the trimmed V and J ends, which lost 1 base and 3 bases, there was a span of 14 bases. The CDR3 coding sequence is TGTGCCAGCTCACCACTTCAGCAGACTACTACAGATACGCAGTATTTT. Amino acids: CASSPLQQTTTDTQYF.

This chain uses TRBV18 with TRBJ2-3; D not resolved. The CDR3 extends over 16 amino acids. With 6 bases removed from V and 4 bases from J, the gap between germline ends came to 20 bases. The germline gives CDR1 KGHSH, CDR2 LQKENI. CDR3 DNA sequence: TGTGCCAGCTCGCCAGGCCAGCTCCTAGAGGCAGATACGCAGTATTTT. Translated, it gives CASSPGQLLEADTQYF.